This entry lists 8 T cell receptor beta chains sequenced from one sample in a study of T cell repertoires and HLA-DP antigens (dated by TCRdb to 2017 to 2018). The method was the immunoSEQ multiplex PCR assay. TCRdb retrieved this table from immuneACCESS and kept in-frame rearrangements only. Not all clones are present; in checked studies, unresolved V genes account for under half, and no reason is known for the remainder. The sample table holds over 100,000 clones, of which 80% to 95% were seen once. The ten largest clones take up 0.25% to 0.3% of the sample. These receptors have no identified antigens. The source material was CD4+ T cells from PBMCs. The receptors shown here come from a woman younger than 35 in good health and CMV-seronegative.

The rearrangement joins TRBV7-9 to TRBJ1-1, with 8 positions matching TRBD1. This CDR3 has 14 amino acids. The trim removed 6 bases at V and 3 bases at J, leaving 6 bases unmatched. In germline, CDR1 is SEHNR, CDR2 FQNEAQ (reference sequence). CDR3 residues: CASSSTGGDTEAFF. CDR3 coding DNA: TGTGCCAGCAGTTCAACAGGGGGGGACACTGAAGCTTTCTTT.

DNA of the CDR3: TGTGCCAGCAGCCTCTACAATGAGCAGTTCTTC. Its translation is CASSLYNEQFF. The rearrangement links TRBV2 to TRBJ2-1; unclear D gene. V was pared by 6 bases and J by 3 bases, with 3 bases between. CDR1 and CDR2 (germline): SNHLY, FYNNEI. The CDR3 consists of 11 residues.

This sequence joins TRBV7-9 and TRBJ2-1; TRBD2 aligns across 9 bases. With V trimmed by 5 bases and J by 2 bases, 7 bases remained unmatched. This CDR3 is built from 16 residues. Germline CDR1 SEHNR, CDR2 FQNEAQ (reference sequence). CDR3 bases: TGTGCCAGCAGCCCCCGAGGGACTAGCCCCTACAATGAGCAGTTCTTC. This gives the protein CASSPRGTSPYNEQFF.

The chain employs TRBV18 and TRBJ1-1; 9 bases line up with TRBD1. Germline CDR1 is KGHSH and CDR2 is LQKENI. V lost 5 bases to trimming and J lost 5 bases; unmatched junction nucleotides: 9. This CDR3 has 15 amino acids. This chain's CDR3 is CASSFQQGARTEAFF. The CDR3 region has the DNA TGTGCCAGCTCATTTCAACAGGGGGCGAGAACTGAAGCTTTCTTT.

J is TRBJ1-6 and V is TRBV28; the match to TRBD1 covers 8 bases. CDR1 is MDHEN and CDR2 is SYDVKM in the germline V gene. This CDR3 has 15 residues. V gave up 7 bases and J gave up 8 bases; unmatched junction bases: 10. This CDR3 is CASTSRGTGHSPLHF. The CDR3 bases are TGTGCCAGCACCTCGAGGGGGACAGGTCATTCACCCCTCCACTTT.

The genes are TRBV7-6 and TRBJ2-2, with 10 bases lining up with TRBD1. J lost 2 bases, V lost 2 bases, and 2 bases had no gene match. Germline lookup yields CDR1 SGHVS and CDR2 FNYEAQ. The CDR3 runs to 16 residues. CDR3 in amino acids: CASSLRDRGNTGELFF. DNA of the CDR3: TGTGCCAGCAGCTTACGGGACAGGGGAAACACCGGGGAGCTGTTTTTT.

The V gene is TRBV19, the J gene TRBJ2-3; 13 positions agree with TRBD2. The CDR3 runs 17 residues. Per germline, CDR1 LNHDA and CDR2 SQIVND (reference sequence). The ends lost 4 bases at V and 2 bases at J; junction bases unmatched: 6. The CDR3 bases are TGTGCCAGTAGTACCAAACTAGCGGGAGGGATCACAGATACGCAGTATTTT. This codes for CASSTKLAGGITDTQYF.

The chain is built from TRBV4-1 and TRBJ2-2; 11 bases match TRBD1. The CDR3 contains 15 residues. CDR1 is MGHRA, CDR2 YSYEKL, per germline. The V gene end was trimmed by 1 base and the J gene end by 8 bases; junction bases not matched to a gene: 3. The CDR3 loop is CASSQGTGGGGELFF. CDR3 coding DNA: TGCGCCAGCAGCCAAGGGACAGGGGGCGGGGGGGAGCTGTTTTTT.